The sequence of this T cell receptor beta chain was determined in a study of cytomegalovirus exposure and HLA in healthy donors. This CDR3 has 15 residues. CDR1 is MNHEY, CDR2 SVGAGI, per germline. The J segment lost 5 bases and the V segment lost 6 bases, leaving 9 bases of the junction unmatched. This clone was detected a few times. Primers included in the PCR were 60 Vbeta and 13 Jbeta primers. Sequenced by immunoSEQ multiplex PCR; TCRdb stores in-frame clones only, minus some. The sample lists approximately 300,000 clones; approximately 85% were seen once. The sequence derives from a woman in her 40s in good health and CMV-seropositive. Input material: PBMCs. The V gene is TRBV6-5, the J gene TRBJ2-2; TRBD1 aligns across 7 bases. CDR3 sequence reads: CASSLEGARTGELFF. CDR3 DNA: TGTGCCAGCAGCCTAGAGGGGGCTAGGACCGGGGAGCTGTTTTTT.